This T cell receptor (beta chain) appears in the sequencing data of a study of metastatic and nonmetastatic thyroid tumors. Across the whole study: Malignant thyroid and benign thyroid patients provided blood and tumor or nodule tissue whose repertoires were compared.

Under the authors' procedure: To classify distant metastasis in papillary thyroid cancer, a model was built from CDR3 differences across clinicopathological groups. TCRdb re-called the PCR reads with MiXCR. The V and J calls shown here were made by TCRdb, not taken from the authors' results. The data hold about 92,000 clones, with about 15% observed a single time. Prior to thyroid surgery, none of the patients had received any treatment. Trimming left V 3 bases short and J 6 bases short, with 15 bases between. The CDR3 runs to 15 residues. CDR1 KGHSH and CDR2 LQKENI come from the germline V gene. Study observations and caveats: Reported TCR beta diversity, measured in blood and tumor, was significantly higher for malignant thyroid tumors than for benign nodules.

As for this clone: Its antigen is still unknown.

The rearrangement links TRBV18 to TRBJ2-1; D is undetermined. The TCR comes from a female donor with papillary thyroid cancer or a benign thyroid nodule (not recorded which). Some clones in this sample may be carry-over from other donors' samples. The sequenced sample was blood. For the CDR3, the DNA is TGTGCCAGCTCACCGACTGGCACCCCTGGCAATGAGCAGTTCTTC. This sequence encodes CASSPTGTPGNEQFF.